A single sample gave rise to the 17 T cell receptor beta chains below, sequenced in a study of cytotoxic CD8 clonotypes in ibrutinib-treated CLL. Some clones are missing from TCRdb's copy, which holds only in-frame ones; the method was immunoSEQ multiplex PCR. The table has about 74,000 clones, around 80% seen once. Sequenced material: PBMCs, taken at disease progression, from a patient treated with ibrutinib. These TCRs come from a human donor with chronic lymphocytic leukemia.

This clone was seen a handful of times. The chain combines TRBV5-1 with TRBJ1-2; 7 nucleotides align to TRBD1. Germline assignment: CDR1 SGHRS and CDR2 YFSETQ. V dropped 0 bases and J dropped 8; count of bases not matched to a gene: 13. The CDR3 has 16 amino acids. The DNA of the CDR3 is TGCGCCAGCAGCTTGGTTACGGCAGGGGGTAAGGGAGGCTACACCTTC. Translated, it gives CASSLVTAGGKGGYTF. The variable domain in full, completed from reference TRBV5-1 and TRBJ1-2, reads KAGVTQTPRYLIKTRGQQVTLSCSPISGHRSVSWYQQTPGQGLQFLFEYFSETQRNKGNFPGRFSGRQFSNSRSEMNVSTLELGDSALYLCASSLVTAGGKGGYTFGSGTRLTVV.

The V gene is TRBV2, the J gene TRBJ1-2; tentatively, D is TRBD1 (6 bases). Germline assignment: CDR1 SNHLY and CDR2 FYNNEI. The CDR3 totals 17 residues. The V end was cut by 5 bases, the J end by 2 bases, with 21 bases between. The CDR3 region is CASSQSPWGGANYGYTF. DNA of the CDR3: TGTGCCAGCAGTCAAAGTCCCTGGGGGGGCGCGAACTATGGCTACACCTTC.

This clone was seen only a few times. V is TRBV9 and J is TRBJ1-6; 9 bases are a match to TRBD1. V was pared by 3 bases and J by 4 bases, with 2 bases of the junction left unmatched. This CDR3 comprises 15 residues. The germline V gene encodes CDR1 SGDLS and CDR2 YYNGEE. The CDR3 here is CASSADRGYNSPLHF. The CDR3 bases are TGTGCCAGCAGCGCAGACAGGGGGTATAATTCACCCCTCCACTTT.

Note on this clone: Sequence at one end of the junction differs from germline and may be a read error. This chain uses TRBV6-6 with TRBJ2-1; 7 bases fit TRBD2. CDR1 MNHNY and CDR2 SVGAGI come from the germline V gene (reference sequence). The CDR3 extends over 14 amino acids. The CDR3 loop is CASTYGGSKYEQFF. The CDR3 DNA sequence: TGTGCCAGCACTTACGGCGGGAGTAAGTATGAGCAGTTCTTC.

The V call is TRBV29-1, the J call TRBJ2-1, with unresolved D. The CDR3 consists of 15 residues. Germline-derived CDR1 and CDR2 are SQVTM and ANQGSEA. V was shortened by 6 bases and J by 0 bases, with 15 bases between the two germline ends. CDR3: CSVALGSSSYNEQFF. In DNA, the CDR3 is TGCAGCGTGGCCCTCGGCTCAAGCTCCTACAATGAGCAGTTCTTC.

Note on this clone: Other nucleotide sequences from this sample produce the same CDR3. This chain joins TRBV5-1 and TRBJ1-4; 7 nucleotides agree with TRBD1. Germline loops: CDR1 SGHRS, CDR2 YFSETQ. The CDR3 is made up of 15 amino acids. V was pared by 0 bases and J by 3 bases, with 2 bases of the junction left unmatched. The CDR3 spells CASSLVGQSNEKLFF. The CDR3 DNA sequence: TGCGCCAGCAGCTTGGTGGGACAGTCTAATGAAAAACTGTTTTTT.

In its sample, this clone was seen once. This chain links TRBV7-9 with TRBJ2-1; the D gene is possibly TRBD2 (5 bases). V shed 6 bases and J shed 2 bases, with 11 bases lying between them. Germline CDR1 SEHNR, CDR2 FQNEAQ (reference sequence). The CDR3 is 14 residues long. The CDR3 bases are TGTGCCAGCAGGGGTGGAGGAACCTACAATGAGCAGTTCTTC. Amino acid sequence: CASRGGGTYNEQFF.

The chain carries TRBV19 and TRBJ2-3; 7 positions match TRBD1. This CDR3 is built from 16 residues. Germline CDR1 and CDR2: LNHDA and SQIVND (reference sequence). Trimming cost V 4 bases and J 2 bases; bases outside gene matches: 9. The chain's CDR3 is CASSTRQGRPTDTQYF. The CDR3 DNA is TGTGCCAGTAGTACTCGACAGGGACGACCCACAGATACGCAGTATTTT.

This clone has just a few counts. This rearrangement joins TRBV19 to TRBJ2-1, with 9 bases fitting TRBD1. J gave up 6 bases and V 4 bases, and 7 bases lay outside the gene matches. This CDR3 spans 15 amino acids. CDR1 is LNHDA and CDR2 is SQIVND in the germline V gene (reference sequence). The CDR3 sequence is CASSTGTGFVNEQFF. CDR3 in DNA: TGTGCCAGTAGTACCGGGACAGGGTTTGTCAATGAGCAGTTCTTC.

The chain carries TRBV7-6 and TRBJ2-5, with 12 bases matching TRBD2. Germline V gene data show CDR1 as SGHVS and CDR2 as FNYEAQ. The CDR3 has 20 residues. V lost 7 bases to trimming and J lost 5 bases; unmatched junction nucleotides: 23. The CDR3 loop is CASNHDGGKRLAGEAETQYF. CDR3 DNA: TGTGCCAGCAACCATGATGGGGGGAAGCGACTAGCGGGAGAGGCGGAGACCCAGTACTTC.

The genes are TRBV11-2 and TRBJ2-3; D may match TRBD1 or TRBD2 (5 bases each). Germline CDR1 reads SGHAT; CDR2 reads FQNNGV. The length of the CDR3 is 16 residues. V was trimmed by 5 bases and J by 6 bases, leaving 21 bases between them. For the CDR3, the DNA is TGTGCCAGCAGCCTATTCCGGGACCCCGCAATGGATACGCAGTATTTT. This sequence encodes CASSLFRDPAMDTQYF. The complete variable domain, with remaining parts taken from reference TRBV11-2 and TRBJ2-3, reads EAGVAQSPRYKIIEKRQSVAFWCNPISGHATLYWYQQILGQGPKLLIQFQNNGVVDDSQLPKDRFSAERLKGVDSTLKIQPAKLEDSAVYLCASSLFRDPAMDTQYFGPGTRLTVL.

The chain employs TRBV5-1 and TRBJ1-5; D ambiguous. Germline CDR1 is SGHRS and CDR2 is YFSETQ. The CDR3 has 13 residues. Trimming cost V 0 bases and J 6 bases, with 7 bases left between them. This chain's CDR3 is CASSLEEGQPQHF. CDR3 nucleotides: TGCGCCAGCAGCTTGGAGGAAGGTCAGCCCCAGCATTTT.

V and J are TRBV6-1 and TRBJ2-1; 14 bases align to TRBD2. The CDR3 is 15 amino acids. The germline gives CDR1 MNHNS, CDR2 SASEGT. Trimming took 5 bases from V and 15 from J; bases not matched to a gene: 12. Here the CDR3 reads CASSPTGTSGSTRFF. The CDR3 nucleotides are TGTGCCAGCAGTCCAACCGGGACTAGCGGGAGTACGAGGTTCTTC.

The chain carries TRBV18 and TRBJ1-2, with D perhaps matching TRBD1 (5 bases). V lost 3 bases to trimming and J lost 0 bases, with 8 bases between them. Germline lookup yields CDR1 KGHSH and CDR2 LQKENI. The CDR3 runs to 14 residues. Here the CDR3 DNA reads TGTGCCAGCTCACCGACAGCAACTAACTATGGCTACACCTTC. Translated: CASSPTATNYGYTF.

The chain is built from TRBV5-4 and TRBJ2-2, with D maybe TRBD2 (7 bases). CDR1 and CDR2 from the germline V gene are SGHNT and YYREEE (reference sequence). The CDR3 loop spans 17 amino acids. Trimming cost V 0 bases and J 5 bases, with 17 bases left between them. The CDR3 sequence is CASSLALGAGRTGELFF. The CDR3 region has the DNA TGTGCCAGCAGCTTGGCTTTGGGGGCCGGGAGGACCGGGGAGCTGTTTTTT.

CDR3 in DNA: TGTGCCAGCAGCGAGCAGGGAAGGAGTGAAAAACTGTTTTTT. This sequence encodes CASSEQGRSEKLFF. The rearrangement links TRBV28 to TRBJ1-4; a weak D match, TRBD1 (5 bases). Germline values: CDR1 MDHEN, CDR2 SYDVKM. The length of the CDR3 is 14 residues. V lost 6 bases to trimming and J lost 7 bases, with 15 bases between them.

This clone showed up just once. This chain connects TRBV29-1 to TRBJ2-3; D possibly uses TRBD1 or TRBD2 (5 bases each). Trimming took 6 bases from V and 3 from J, leaving 19 bases between them. The germline V gene encodes CDR1 SQVTM and CDR2 ANQGSEA. The CDR3 consists of 15 residues. CDR3 region: CSVTAQGRGTDTQYF. CDR3 in DNA: TGCAGCGTGACGGCCCAGGGTCGAGGGACAGATACGCAGTATTTT.